The rows below give T cell receptor beta chains drawn from one sample of a study of neurological immune-mediated disorders. TCRdb recomputed calls from the 5' RACE reads with MiXCR, one row per CDR3 protein. The sample yields about 62,000 distinct CDR3 sequences, about 3.5% seen once. The sample taken for sequencing was PBMCs. Receptors originate from a woman aged 45-65 years with multiple sclerosis. The CDR3 runs from the conserved cysteine through the conserved F or W. Each record gives: V gene, J gene, CDR3 protein.

>TRBV24-1|TRBJ2-2
CATSDLNGPGELFF
>TRBV29-1|TRBJ1-2
CSGSQGSNYGYTF
>TRBV20-1|TRBJ1-1
CSAREGGRTEAFF
>TRBV11-2|TRBJ1-6
CASSLGTTNSPLHF
>TRBV5-1|TRBJ2-1
CASSVKLAGVGNEQFF
>TRBV12-3/TRBV12-4|TRBJ1-1
CASSQQATVSEAFF
>TRBV24-1|TRBJ2-3
CATGLPGKGGDTQYF
>TRBV5-1|TRBJ2-1
CASSPGVGSGRDEQFF
>TRBV12-3/TRBV12-4|TRBJ1-1
CASRRDRDTTEAFF
>TRBV3-1|TRBJ1-2
CASSQRQGNYGYTF
>TRBV20-1|TRBJ1-1
CSARVPGNTEAFF
>TRBV5-1|TRBJ2-5
CATRREDREETQYF
>TRBV20-1|TRBJ1-1
CSASVQGAEAFF
>TRBV11-1|TRBJ2-3
CASSSRGLAGGADTQYF
>TRBV7-3|TRBJ2-2
CASSLQSGRTGELFF
>TRBV3-1|TRBJ1-5
CASSQGRTYQPQHF
>TRBV5-1|TRBJ2-7
CASSRDLYYEQYF
>TRBV20-1|TRBJ2-7
CSARGMGQGLLF
>TRBV29-1|TRBJ1-2
CSVEDRGRPLYGYTF
>TRBV29-1|TRBJ2-5
CSVGSRQQETQYF
>TRBV3-1|TRBJ2-7
CASSRSPGEGEQYF
>TRBV12-3/TRBV12-4|TRBJ2-5
CASSLGTGKDKTQYF
>TRBV11-3|TRBJ2-3
CASSFDTAQYF
>TRBV20-1|TRBJ1-6
CSASQGSPLNF
>TRBV5-1|TRBJ2-5
CASSLASQETQYF
>TRBV29-1|TRBJ1-1
CSVRGGEELGNTEAFF
>TRBV20-1|TRBJ2-5
CSAGFPAGGSETQYF
>TRBV7-2|TRBJ1-5
CASSLLGHSNQPQHF
>TRBV7-9|TRBJ1-2
CASSEDRVQTF
>TRBV9|TRBJ2-7
CASSRRSSVNYEQYF
>TRBV5-5|TRBJ1-1
CASSLGVADTEAFF
>TRBV28|TRBJ2-1
CASRTTSGTGYNEQFF
>TRBV6-1|TRBJ1-1
CASSNGQGIEAFF
>TRBV7-9|TRBJ2-7
CASSLADRGEQYF
>TRBV5-5|TRBJ2-7
CASSSGGWSYEQYF
>TRBV7-2|TRBJ2-5
CASTSDVGETQYF
>TRBV7-9|TRBJ2-6
CASSLNPSGAKVLTF
>TRBV6-6|TRBJ1-2
CASRRPGTDYGYTF
>TRBV19|TRBJ1-1
CASSIAVRNTEAFF
>TRBV10-2|TRBJ1-1
CASSDYAPLRSRPSGKNTEAFF
>TRBV18|TRBJ2-2
CASSATLANTGELFF
>TRBV7-2|TRBJ2-1
CASSLAASGTHNEQFF
>TRBV4-2|TRBJ2-3
CASGMTGAVDTQYF
>TRBV27|TRBJ2-1
CASSFSGSYNEQFF
>TRBV4-1|TRBJ2-7
CASSQKSGGTSEQYF
>TRBV6-4|TRBJ2-1
CASSEETRVIDEQFF
>TRBV7-7|TRBJ2-7
CASSLYLASEQYF
>TRBV25-1|TRBJ1-1
CASSKTGVITEAFF
>TRBV9|TRBJ2-6
CASSEARQGGGANVLTF
>TRBV6-2/TRBV6-3|TRBJ1-5
CASSGTASNQPQHF
>TRBV5-1|TRBJ1-3
CASSLAPYMGNTIYF
>TRBV7-2|TRBJ2-2
CASSLALADTGELFF
>TRBV12-3/TRBV12-4|TRBJ1-1
CASRGQHTEAFF
>TRBV7-8|TRBJ2-3
CASSLGWTSGRSDTQYF
>TRBV2|TRBJ1-5
CASSEQGGVGNQPQHF
>TRBV10-3|TRBJ2-1
CAISEASGRSDEQFF